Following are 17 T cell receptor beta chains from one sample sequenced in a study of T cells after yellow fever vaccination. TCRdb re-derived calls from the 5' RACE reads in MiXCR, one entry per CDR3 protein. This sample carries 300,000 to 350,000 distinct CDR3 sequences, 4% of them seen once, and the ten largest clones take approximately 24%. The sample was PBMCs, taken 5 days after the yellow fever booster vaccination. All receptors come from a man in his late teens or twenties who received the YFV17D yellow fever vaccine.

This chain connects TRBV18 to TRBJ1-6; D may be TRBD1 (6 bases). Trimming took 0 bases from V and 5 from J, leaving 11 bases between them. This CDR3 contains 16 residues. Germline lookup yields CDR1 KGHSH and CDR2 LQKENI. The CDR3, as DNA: TGTGCCAGCTCACCACCGAACAGGGCCAATAATTCACCCCTCCACTTT. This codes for CASSPPNRANNSPLHF.

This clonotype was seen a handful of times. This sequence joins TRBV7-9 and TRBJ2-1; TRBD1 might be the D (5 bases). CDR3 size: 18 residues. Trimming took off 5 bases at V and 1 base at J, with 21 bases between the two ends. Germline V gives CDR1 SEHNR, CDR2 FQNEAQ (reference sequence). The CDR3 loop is CASSQANRNRRSYNEQFF. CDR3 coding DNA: TGTGCCAGCAGCCAAGCTAACAGGAATCGTAGGTCCTACAATGAGCAGTTCTTC.

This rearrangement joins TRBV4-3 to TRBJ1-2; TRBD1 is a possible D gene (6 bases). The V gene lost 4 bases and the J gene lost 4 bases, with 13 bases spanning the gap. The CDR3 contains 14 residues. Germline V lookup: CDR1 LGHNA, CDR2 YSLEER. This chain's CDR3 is CASSRVRGGYGYTF. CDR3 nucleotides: TGCGCCAGCAGCCGTGTTCGAGGGGGCTATGGCTACACCTTC.

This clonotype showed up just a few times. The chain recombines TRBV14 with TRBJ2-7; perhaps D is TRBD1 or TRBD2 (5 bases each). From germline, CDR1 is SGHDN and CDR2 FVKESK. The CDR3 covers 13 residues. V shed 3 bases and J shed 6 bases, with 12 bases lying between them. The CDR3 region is CASSQGPGSEQYV. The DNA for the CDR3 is TGTGCCAGCAGCCAGGGACCGGGGAGCGAGCAGTACGTC.

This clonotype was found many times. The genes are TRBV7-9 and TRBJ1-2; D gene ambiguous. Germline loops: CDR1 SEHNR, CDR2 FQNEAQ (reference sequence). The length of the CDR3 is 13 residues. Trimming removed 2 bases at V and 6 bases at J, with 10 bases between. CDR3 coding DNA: TGTGCCAGCAGCTTAAGGACCGTGGATGGCTACACCTTC. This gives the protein CASSLRTVDGYTF.

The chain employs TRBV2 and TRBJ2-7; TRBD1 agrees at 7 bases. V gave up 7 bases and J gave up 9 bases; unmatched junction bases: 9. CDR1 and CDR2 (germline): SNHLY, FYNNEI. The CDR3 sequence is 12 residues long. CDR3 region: CASIWVGGVQYV. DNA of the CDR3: TGTGCCAGCATATGGGTAGGGGGCGTGCAGTACGTC.

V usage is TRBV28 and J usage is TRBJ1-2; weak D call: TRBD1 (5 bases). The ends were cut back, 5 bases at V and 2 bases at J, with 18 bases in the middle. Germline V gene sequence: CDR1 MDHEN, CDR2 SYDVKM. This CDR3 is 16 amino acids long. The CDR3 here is CASSRVPGRLNYGYTF. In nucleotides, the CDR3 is TGTGCCAGCAGTCGTGTGCCGGGGCGCCTAAACTATGGCTACACCTTC.

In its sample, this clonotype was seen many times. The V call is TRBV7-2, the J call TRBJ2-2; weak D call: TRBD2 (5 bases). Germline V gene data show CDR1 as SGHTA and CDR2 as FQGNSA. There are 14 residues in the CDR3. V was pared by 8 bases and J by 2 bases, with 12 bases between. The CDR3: CASLRTANTGELFF. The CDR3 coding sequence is TGTGCCAGCCTCCGGACTGCAAACACCGGGGAGCTGTTTTTT. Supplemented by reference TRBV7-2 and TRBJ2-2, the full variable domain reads GAGVSQSPSNKVTEKGKDVELRCDPISGHTALYWYRQSLGQGLEFLIYFQGNSAPDKSGLPSDRFSAERTGGSVSTLTIQRTQQEDSAVYLCASLRTANTGELFFGEGSRLTVL.

The CDR3 DNA reads as TGCAGTGCTAGCCCAGGGGGCGAAGAGACCCAGTACTTC. This encodes CSASPGGEETQYF. The rearrangement uses TRBV20-1 and TRBJ2-5; 8 bases fit TRBD1. The CDR3 extends over 13 amino acids. V lost 3 bases and J lost 3; bases outside the gene matches: 3. Germline loops: CDR1 DFQATT, CDR2 SNEGSKA (reference sequence).

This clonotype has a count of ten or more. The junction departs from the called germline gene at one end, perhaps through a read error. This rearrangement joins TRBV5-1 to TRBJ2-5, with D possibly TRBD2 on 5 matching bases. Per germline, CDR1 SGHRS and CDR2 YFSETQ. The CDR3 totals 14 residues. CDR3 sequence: CASSLVGGGETQYF. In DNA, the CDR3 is TGTGCCAGCAGCTTAGTAGGTGGAGGAGAGACCCAGTACTTC.

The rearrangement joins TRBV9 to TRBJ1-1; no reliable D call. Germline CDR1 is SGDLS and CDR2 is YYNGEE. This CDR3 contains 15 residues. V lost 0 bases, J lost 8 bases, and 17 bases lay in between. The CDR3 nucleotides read TGTGCCAGCAGCGTAGGCGCCCGAACGACCGGGGAAGCTTTCTTT. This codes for CASSVGARTTGEAFF.

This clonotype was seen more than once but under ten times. This CDR3 reads CASGLEWEQYF. The CDR3 bases are TGTGCTAGTGGTTTGGAGTGGGAGCAGTACTTC. J is TRBJ2-7 and V is TRBV12-5; no definite D call. The germline CDR1 and CDR2 sequences are LGHNT and FRNRAP. V was clipped by 1 base and J by 7 bases, with 5 bases between them. The CDR3 spans 11 residues.

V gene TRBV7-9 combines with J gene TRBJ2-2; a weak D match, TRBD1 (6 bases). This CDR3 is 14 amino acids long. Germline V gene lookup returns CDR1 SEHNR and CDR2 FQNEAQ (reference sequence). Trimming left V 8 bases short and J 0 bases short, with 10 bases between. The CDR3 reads CASGQKTNTGELFF. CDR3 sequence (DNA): TGTGCCAGCGGACAGAAGACGAACACCGGGGAGCTGTTTTTT. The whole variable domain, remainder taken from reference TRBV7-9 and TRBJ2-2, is DTGVSQNPRHKITKRGQNVTFRCDPISEHNRLYWYRQTLGQGPEFLTYFQNEAQLEKSRLLSDRFSAERPKGSFSTLEIQRTEQGDSAMYLCASGQKTNTGELFFGEGSRLTVL.

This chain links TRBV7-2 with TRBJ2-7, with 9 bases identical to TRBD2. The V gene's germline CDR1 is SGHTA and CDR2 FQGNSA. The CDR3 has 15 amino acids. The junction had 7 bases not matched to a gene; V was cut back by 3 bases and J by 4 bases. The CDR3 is CASSFSPSGEYEQYV. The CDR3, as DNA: TGTGCCAGCAGCTTTAGCCCTAGCGGGGAATACGAGCAGTACGTC.

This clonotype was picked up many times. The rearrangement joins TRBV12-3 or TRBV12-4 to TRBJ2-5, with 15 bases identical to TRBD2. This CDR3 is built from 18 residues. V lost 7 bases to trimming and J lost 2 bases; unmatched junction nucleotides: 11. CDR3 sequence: CASTRGLAGGNRQETQYF. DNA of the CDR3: TGTGCCAGCACCCGCGGACTAGCGGGGGGGAACCGTCAAGAGACCCAGTACTTC.

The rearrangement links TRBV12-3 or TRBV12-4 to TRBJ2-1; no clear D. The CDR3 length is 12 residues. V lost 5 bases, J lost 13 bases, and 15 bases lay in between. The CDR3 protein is CASSTPLTVQFF. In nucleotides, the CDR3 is TGTGCCAGCAGTACTCCACTTACTGTCCAGTTCTTC.

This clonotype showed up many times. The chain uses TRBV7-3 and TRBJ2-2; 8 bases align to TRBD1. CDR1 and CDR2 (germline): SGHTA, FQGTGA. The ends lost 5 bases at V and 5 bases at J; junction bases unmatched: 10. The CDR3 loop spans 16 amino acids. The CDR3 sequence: CASSPNPGQGTGELFF. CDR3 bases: TGTGCCAGCAGCCCCAATCCTGGACAGGGAACCGGGGAGCTGTTTTTT.